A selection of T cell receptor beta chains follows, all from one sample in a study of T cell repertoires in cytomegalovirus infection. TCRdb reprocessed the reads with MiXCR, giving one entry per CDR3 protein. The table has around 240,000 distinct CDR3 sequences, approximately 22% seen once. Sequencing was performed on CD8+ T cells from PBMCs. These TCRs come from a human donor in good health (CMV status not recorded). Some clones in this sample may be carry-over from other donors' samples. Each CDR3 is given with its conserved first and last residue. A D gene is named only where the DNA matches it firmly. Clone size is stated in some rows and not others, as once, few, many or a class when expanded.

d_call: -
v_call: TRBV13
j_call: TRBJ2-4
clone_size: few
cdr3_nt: TGTGCCAGCAGCCAAGGACTAGGGGGACAGTACTTC
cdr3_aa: CASSQGLGGQYF

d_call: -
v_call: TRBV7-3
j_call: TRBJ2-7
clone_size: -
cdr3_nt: TGTGCCAGCAGCTTAGGTGGAGGCCCTACCGGCGAGCAGTACTTC
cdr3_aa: CASSLGGGPTGEQYF

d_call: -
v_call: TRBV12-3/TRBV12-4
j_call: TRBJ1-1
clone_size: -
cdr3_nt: TGTGCCAGCACCCCCGGACTTTTGAACACTGAAGCTTTCTTT
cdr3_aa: CASTPGLLNTEAFF

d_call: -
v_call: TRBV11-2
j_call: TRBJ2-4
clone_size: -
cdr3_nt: TGTGCCAGCAGCTTAGATCGCCCCGGACAGCTTCGAGCCAAAAACATTCAGTACTTC
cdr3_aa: CASSLDRPGQLRAKNIQYF

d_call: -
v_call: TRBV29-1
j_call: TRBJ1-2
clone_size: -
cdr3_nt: TGCAGCGTTGAAGATCTGGCCGATGGCTACACCTTC
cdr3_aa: CSVEDLADGYTF

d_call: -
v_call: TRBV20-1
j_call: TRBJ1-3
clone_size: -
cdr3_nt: TGCAGTGCTTGGACGTGGGCCGGCGGGAACACCATATATTTT
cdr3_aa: CSAWTWAGGNTIYF

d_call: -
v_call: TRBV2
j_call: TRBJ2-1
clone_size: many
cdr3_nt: TGTGCCAGCAGTGTTCTTAGCGGTAATGAGCAGTTCTTC
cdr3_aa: CASSVLSGNEQFF

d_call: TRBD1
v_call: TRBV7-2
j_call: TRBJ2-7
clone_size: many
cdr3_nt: TGTGCCAGCAGCTGGGTGGACAGGAGCTCCTACGAGCAGTACTTC
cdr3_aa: CASSWVDRSSYEQYF

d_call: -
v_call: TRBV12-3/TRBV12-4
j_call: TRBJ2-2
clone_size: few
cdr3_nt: -
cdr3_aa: CASSTSANTGELFF

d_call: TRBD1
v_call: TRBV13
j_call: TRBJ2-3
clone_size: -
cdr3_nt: TGTGCCAGCAGCTTAGGGGGACAGATGATCACAGATACGCAGTATTTT
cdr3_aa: CASSLGGQMITDTQYF

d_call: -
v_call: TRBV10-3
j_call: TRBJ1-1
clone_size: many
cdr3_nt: TGTGCCATCAGTGAGGGAGGGTCAGGCACTGAAGCTTTCTTT
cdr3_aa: CAISEGGSGTEAFF

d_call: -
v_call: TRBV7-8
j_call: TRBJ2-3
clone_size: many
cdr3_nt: TGTGCCAGCAGCTTAGGGGTGCTAGGGTCAGATACGCAGTATTTT
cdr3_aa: CASSLGVLGSDTQYF

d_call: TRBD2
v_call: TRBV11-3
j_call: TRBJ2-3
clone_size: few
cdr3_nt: TGTGCCAGCAGCCCCGGCGGAGATAGCGGGCCACAAGATACGCAGTATTTT
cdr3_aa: CASSPGGDSGPQDTQYF

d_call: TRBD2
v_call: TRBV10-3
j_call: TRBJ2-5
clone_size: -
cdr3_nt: TGTGCCATCAGTGAGCCTAGCGGGGGCCCTCGAGGGACCCAGTACTTC
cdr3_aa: CAISEPSGGPRGTQYF

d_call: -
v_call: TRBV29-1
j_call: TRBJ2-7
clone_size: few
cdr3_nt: TGCAGCGTTGAATATGGGGGGCAGTACTTC
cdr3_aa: CSVEYGGQYF

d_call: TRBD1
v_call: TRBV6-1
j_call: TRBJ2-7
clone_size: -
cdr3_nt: TGTGCCAGCAGTTATTACAGGGGATCGGACGAGCAGTACTTC
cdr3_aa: CASSYYRGSDEQYF

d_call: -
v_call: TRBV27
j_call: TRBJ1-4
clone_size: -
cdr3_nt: TGTGCCAGCAGTCCACTTAACATTGCAACTAATGAAAAACTGTTTTTT
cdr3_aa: CASSPLNIATNEKLFF

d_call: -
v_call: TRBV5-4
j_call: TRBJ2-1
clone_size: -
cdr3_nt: TGTGCCAGCAGCCAATATGGTGTAGGACACCAGTTCTTC
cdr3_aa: CASSQYGVGHQFF

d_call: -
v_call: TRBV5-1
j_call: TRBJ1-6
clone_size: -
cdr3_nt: TGCGCCAGCCGCGGGAAGACAGACTCTTACTCACCCCTCCACTTT
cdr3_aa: CASRGKTDSYSPLHF

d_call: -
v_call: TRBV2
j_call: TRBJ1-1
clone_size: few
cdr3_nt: TGTGCCAGCAGTGGACACGATGGTACCTTTGGCGCTTTCTTT
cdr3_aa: CASSGHDGTFGAFF

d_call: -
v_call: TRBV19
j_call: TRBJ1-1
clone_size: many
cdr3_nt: TGTGCCAGTAGTATCGACGGGAACACTGAAGCTTTCTTT
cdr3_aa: CASSIDGNTEAFF

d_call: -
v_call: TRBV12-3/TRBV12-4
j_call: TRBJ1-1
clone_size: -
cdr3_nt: TGTGCCAGCAGTTTTGAGACAATGAACACTGAAGCTTTCTTT
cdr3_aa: CASSFETMNTEAFF

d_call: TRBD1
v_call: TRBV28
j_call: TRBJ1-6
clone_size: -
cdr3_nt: TGTGCCAGCAGTTTCAGGGGGGGGTATTCACCCCTCCACTTT
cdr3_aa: CASSFRGGYSPLHF

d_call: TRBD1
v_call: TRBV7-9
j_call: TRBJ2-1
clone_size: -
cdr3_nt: TGTGCCAGCAGCCTGGGACAGGGGGCGAGAAATGAGCAGTTCTTC
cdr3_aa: CASSLGQGARNEQFF

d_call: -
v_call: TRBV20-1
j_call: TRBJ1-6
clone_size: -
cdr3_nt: TGCAGTGCTAGAGAATGGGAACAGCGAGAAAATAATTCACCCCTCCACTTT
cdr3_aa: CSAREWEQRENNSPLHF

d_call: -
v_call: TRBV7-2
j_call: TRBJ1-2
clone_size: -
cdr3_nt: TGTGCCAGCAGCTCCCAGGGAGGGCCGAACTATGGCTACACCTTC
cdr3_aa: CASSSQGGPNYGYTF

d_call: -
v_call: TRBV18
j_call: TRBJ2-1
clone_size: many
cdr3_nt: TGTGCCAGCAGCCCTCCGGGGGATGAGCAGTTCTTC
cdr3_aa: CASSPPGDEQFF

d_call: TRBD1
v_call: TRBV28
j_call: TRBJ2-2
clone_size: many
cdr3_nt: TGTGCCAGCAGTTTAGGCGGGACAGGGTACACCGGGGAGCTGTTTTTT
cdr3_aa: CASSLGGTGYTGELFF

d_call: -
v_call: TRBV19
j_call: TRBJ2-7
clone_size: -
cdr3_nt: TGTGCCAGTAGTAAGGACAGTCCCTACGAGCAGTACTTC
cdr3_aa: CASSKDSPYEQYF

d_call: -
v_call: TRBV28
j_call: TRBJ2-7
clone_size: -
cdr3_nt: TGTGCCAGCAGTCCCTCCTTACAGGCCTACGAGCAGTACTTC
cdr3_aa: CASSPSLQAYEQYF

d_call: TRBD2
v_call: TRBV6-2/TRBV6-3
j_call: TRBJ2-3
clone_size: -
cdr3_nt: TGTGCCAGCGGACTAGCGGGGACCACAGATACGCAGTATTTT
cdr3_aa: CASGLAGTTDTQYF